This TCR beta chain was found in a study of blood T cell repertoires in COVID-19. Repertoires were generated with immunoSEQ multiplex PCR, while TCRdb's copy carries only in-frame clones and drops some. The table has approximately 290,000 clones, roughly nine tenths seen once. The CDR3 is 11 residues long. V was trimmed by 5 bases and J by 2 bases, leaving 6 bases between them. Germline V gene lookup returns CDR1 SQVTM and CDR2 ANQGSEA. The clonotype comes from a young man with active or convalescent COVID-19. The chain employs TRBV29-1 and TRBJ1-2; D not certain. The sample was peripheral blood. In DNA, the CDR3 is TGCAGCGTTCCGGGAAACTATGGCTACACCTTC. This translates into CSVPGNYGYTF.